This record covers a single T cell receptor (beta chain). Antigen: not known. Reverse transcription used roughly 0.45 to 1 ug RNA and random hexamers. The CDR3 of TCR beta was amplified by immunoSEQ multiplex PCR across 54 Vbeta and 13 Jbeta. TCRdb used MiXCR to reprocess the immunoSEQ multiplex PCR reads, holding one entry per CDR3 protein. The sample lists 330,000 or so distinct CDR3 sequences, roughly 90% occurring once. V dropped 6 bases and J dropped 4; count of bases not matched to a gene: 9. Germline V CDR1 and CDR2: SNHLY, FYNNEI. The CDR3 consists of 16 residues. These data belong to a study of CD8 T cells in Susac syndrome. The CD8+ and CD4+ T cells were negatively isolated, with the TEMRA cells enriched by FACS. Whole-study results and caveats: The study conceded that relatively few individuals underwent its TCR sequencing and HLA analysis.

The source material was CD8+ T cells from PBMCs. The clonotype was recovered from a human donor with multiple sclerosis. The V gene is TRBV2, the J gene TRBJ1-4, with 9 nucleotides matching TRBD1. CDR3 nucleotide sequence: TGTGCCAGCAGCGATCCGGGGGACAGGGTTAATGAAAAACTGTTTTTT. Encoded protein: CASSDPGDRVNEKLFF.